This T cell receptor (beta chain) was sequenced in a study of T cells in Graves' hyperthyroidism and ophthalmopathy. This CDR3 is 14 amino acids long. Germline V CDR1 and CDR2: MNHNS, SASEGT. Trimming left V 2 bases short and J 2 bases short, with 7 bases between. This clonotype turned up a few times. Just one base apart from a much larger clone, this may be a read error. Regions amplified from RNA transcripts were the TCR beta CDR3 regions. During a first-round RT-PCR of the TCR CDR3, the HTBI primer set was used. TCRdb called the multiplex PCR reads again in MiXCR, with one record for every CDR3 protein. Of 730,000 or so distinct CDR3 sequences in the sample, around 20% were seen once.

The chain is built from TRBV6-1 and TRBJ1-5; perhaps TRBD1 as D (6 bases). The TCR comes from a woman aged 45-65 years with Graves' hyperthyroidism that later progressed to Graves' ophthalmopathy. Sequenced material: blood. Here the CDR3 DNA reads TGTGCCAGCAGTGAACAGGGGCGCAATCAGCCCCAGCATTTT. Its translation: CASSEQGRNQPQHF.